Listed below are T cell receptor beta chains from one sample, sequenced in a study of blood T cell repertoires in COVID-19. Libraries were prepared by immunoSEQ multiplex PCR; TCRdb keeps only in-frame clonotypes and omits some of them. The table includes 100,000 to 150,000 clones, about four fifths detected once. The sequenced sample was peripheral blood. The origin of the receptors is a man aged 60-69 years with acute or convalescent COVID-19. The CDR3 runs from the conserved cysteine through the conserved F or W. The order of the fields is J gene, clone size, V gene, D gene, CDR3 protein, CDR3 DNA. A D gene is named only where the DNA matches it firmly. Expanded clones are given a class, and other clones once, few, many or no size at all.

TRBJ1-2 | . | TRBV5-4 | TRBD1 | CASSFRTGALGYTF | TGTGCCAGCAGCTTCAGGACAGGGGCGCTGGGCTACACCTTC
TRBJ1-2 | . | TRBV28 | . | CASSLNTWTATSGYTF | TGTGCCAGCAGTTTAAATACCTGGACAGCTACCAGTGGCTACACCTTC
TRBJ1-6 | . | TRBV2 | . | CASSEAPNRAGSPLHF | TGTGCCAGCAGTGAAGCGCCCAACAGGGCAGGTTCACCCCTCCACTTT
TRBJ1-2 | . | TRBV4-2 | TRBD1 | CASSQDRQGRSGYTF | TGTGCCAGCAGCCAAGATAGACAGGGGAGAAGTGGCTACACCTTC
TRBJ1-1 | . | TRBV6-5 | . | CASTLRGGGGTEAFF | TGTGCCAGCACCCTCCGCGGGGGAGGAGGCACTGAAGCTTTCTTT
TRBJ2-7 | . | TRBV18 | TRBD2 | CASSPALAGGPEQYF | TGTGCCAGCTCTCCCGCTCTAGCGGGAGGACCCGAGCAGTACTTC
TRBJ2-6 | . | TRBV3-1/TRBV3-2 | . | CASSQALDYPILTF | TGTGCCAGCAGCCAGGCGCTCGACTACCCTATCTTAACTTTC
TRBJ2-5 | . | TRBV3-1/TRBV3-2 | TRBD1 | CASTPRRGLRETQYF | TGTGCCAGCACCCCTCGCAGGGGGCTGAGAGAGACCCAGTACTTC
TRBJ2-7 | . | TRBV9 | . | CASSVVRQGGLSAYEQYF | TGTGCCAGCAGCGTAGTTCGGCAGGGGGGACTTTCAGCCTACGAGCAGTACTTC
TRBJ2-1 | . | TRBV7-2 | TRBD2 | CASSSRGTSGGNEQFF | TGTGCCAGCAGCTCCCGAGGGACTAGCGGGGGTAATGAGCAGTTCTTC
TRBJ2-1 | . | TRBV7-9 | TRBD1 | CASSNEQGTSYNEQFF | TGTGCCAGCAGCAACGAACAGGGGACATCCTACAATGAGCAGTTCTTC
TRBJ2-3 | . | TRBV27 | . | CASQGPKKVDTQYF | TGTGCCAGCCAGGGCCCAAAGAAAGTAGATACGCAGTATTTT
TRBJ2-3 | . | TRBV5-1 | . | CASSLDTSTDTQYF | TGCGCCAGCAGCCTTGACACTAGCACAGATACGCAGTATTTT
TRBJ1-1 | . | TRBV6-5 | TRBD1 | CASYGTGGVISEAFF | TGTGCCAGTTACGGGACAGGGGGTGTTATTTCTGAAGCTTTCTTT
TRBJ1-2 | . | TRBV27 | . | CASSSLGHQATYGYTF | TGTGCCAGCAGTTCCCTTGGACACCAGGCAACCTATGGCTACACCTTC
TRBJ2-1 | . | TRBV10-3 | TRBD2 | CAISGGSGRNEQFF | TGTGCCATCAGTGGGGGTAGCGGGAGGAATGAGCAGTTCTTC
TRBJ1-4 | few | TRBV28 | . | CASSLGGANEKLFF | TGTGCCAGCTCATTAGGCGGGGCGAATGAAAAACTGTTTTTT
TRBJ1-1 | . | TRBV15 | . | CATSRSRTSNTEAFF | TGTGCCACCAGCAGATCTCGGACAAGTAACACTGAAGCTTTCTTT
TRBJ2-7 | . | TRBV7-9 | . | CASSYPGQTRQYF | TGTGCCAGCAGCTACCCAGGACAGACCCGGCAGTACTTC